These 21 T cell receptor beta chains were all obtained from the same sample, sequenced in a study of cytomegalovirus exposure and HLA in healthy donors. The table came from immunoSEQ multiplex PCR; TCRdb's copy has only in-frame clones and leaves some out. This sample has about 130,000 clones, with approximately 80% found just once. The sample comprised PBMCs. Receptor source: a man younger than 45 in good health and CMV-seropositive.

V is TRBV25-1 and J is TRBJ1-4; D may be TRBD1 (6 bases). CDR1 is MGHDK, CDR2 SYGVNS, per germline. The V end lost 5 bases, the J end lost 5 bases, and 12 bases lay between the germline ends. CDR3 length equals 14 residues. The CDR3, as DNA: TGTGCCAGCAGTTCTCAGGGGCTGAATGAAAAACTGTTTTTT. Translating gives CASSSQGLNEKLFF.

The chain combines TRBV19 with TRBJ1-2; 8 nucleotides align to TRBD1. This CDR3 contains 13 residues. Germline assignment: CDR1 LNHDA and CDR2 SQIVND (reference sequence). After removal of 4 bases from V and 5 bases from J, the junction contained 3 bases not matched to a gene. CDR3 residues: CASSTDRGYGYTF. The CDR3 DNA reads as TGTGCCAGTAGTACCGACAGGGGTTATGGCTACACCTTC.

This clone appeared many times. CDR3 coding DNA: TGCGCCAGCAGCTTGGCCCCCTCGACGGGGAGCAATCAGCCCCAGCATTTT. Residues: CASSLAPSTGSNQPQHF. This rearrangement joins TRBV5-1 to TRBJ1-5; D ambiguous. The V end was cut by 0 bases, the J end by 1 base, with 14 bases between. Germline V lookup: CDR1 SGHRS, CDR2 YFSETQ. This CDR3 region has 17 residues.

This chain connects TRBV27 to TRBJ2-1, with 9 bases that match TRBD2. The CDR3 has 15 residues. The V segment lost 3 bases and the J segment 9 bases; nucleotides outside the gene matches: 9. The germline gives CDR1 MNHEY, CDR2 SMNVEV (reference sequence). The CDR3 DNA reads as TGTGCCAGCAGTTTTGGCGGGGGGGCTCTCAGTGAGCAGTTCTTC. Protein product: CASSFGGGALSEQFF.

This chain joins TRBV27 and TRBJ1-2; D unresolved. The CDR3 is 13 residues long. The germline V gene encodes CDR1 MNHEY and CDR2 SMNVEV (reference sequence). V lost 6 bases to trimming and J lost 3 bases, with 11 bases between them. The chain's CDR3 is CASRPGEHYGYTF. As DNA, the CDR3 is TGTGCCAGCAGGCCCGGAGAGCACTATGGCTACACCTTC.

This clone has only a few counts. The chain employs TRBV25-1 and TRBJ2-2; D is undetermined. Germline V gene lookup returns CDR1 MGHDK and CDR2 SYGVNS. Trimming cost V 4 bases and J 7 bases, with 10 bases left between them. The CDR3 sequence is 13 residues long. The CDR3 DNA reads as TGTGCCAGCAGTGGACCCTCAGGCGGGGAGCTGTTTTTT. Amino acid sequence: CASSGPSGGELFF.

This sequence joins TRBV6-1 and TRBJ1-1, with D possibly TRBD1 on 5 matching bases. Per the germline V gene, CDR1 is MNHNS and CDR2 is SASEGT. Trimming removed 0 bases at V and 4 bases at J, with 12 bases between. This CDR3 spans 15 amino acids. Written as DNA, the CDR3 is TGTGCCAGCAGTGAAGCCCAGGGTGGGGCCACTGAAGCTTTCTTT. Amino acids: CASSEAQGGATEAFF.

The CDR3 bases are TGTGCCAGCAGTTTCTCATGGCCAGACACTGAAGCTTTCTTT. This sequence encodes CASSFSWPDTEAFF. The rearrangement uses TRBV27 and TRBJ1-1; no firm D call. The CDR3 has 14 residues. The V gene's germline CDR1 is MNHEY and CDR2 SMNVEV (reference sequence). Trimming shortened V by 3 bases and J by 3 bases, and 11 bases separated the two germline ends.

The chain employs TRBV30 and TRBJ2-7, with 7 bases that match TRBD1. This CDR3 contains 15 residues. Germline V CDR1 and CDR2: GTSNPN, SVGIG (reference sequence). J was trimmed by 2 bases and V by 3 bases; bases with no gene match: 10. CDR3 sequence (DNA): TGTGCCTGGAGCCCTCCAGGGGGACGTCCCTACGAGCAGTACTTC. This sequence encodes CAWSPPGGRPYEQYF. Filled out from reference TRBV30 and TRBJ2-7, the complete variable domain reads SQTIHQWPATLVQPVGSPLSLECTVEGTSNPNLYWYRQAAGRGLQLLFYSVGIGQISSEVPQNLSASRPQDRQFILSSKKLLLSDSGFYLCAWSPPGGRPYEQYFGPGTRLTVT.

This clone was picked up one time. The same CDR3 also results from other DNA sequences found in this sample. This rearrangement joins TRBV5-1 to TRBJ2-1; 8 positions match TRBD2. CDR3 length: 16 amino acids. Trimming removed 0 bases from V and 1 base from J; junction bases left unmatched: 3. Germline lookup yields CDR1 SGHRS and CDR2 YFSETQ. The CDR3 DNA reads as TGCGCCAGCAGCTTGGGGGGCGGGGGGTCCTACAATGAGCAGTTCTTC. Translating gives CASSLGGGGSYNEQFF. The full variable domain, its missing parts supplied by reference TRBV5-1 and TRBJ2-1, is KAGVTQTPRYLIKTRGQQVTLSCSPISGHRSVSWYQQTPGQGLQFLFEYFSETQRNKGNFPGRFSGRQFSNSRSEMNVSTLELGDSALYLCASSLGGGGSYNEQFFGPGTRLTVL.

V usage is TRBV18 and J usage is TRBJ2-7; D is undetermined. V dropped 0 bases and J dropped 1 base, with 7 bases sitting between them. CDR3 length: 14 residues. Germline assignment: CDR1 KGHSH and CDR2 LQKENI. CDR3 coding DNA: TGTGCCAGCTCACCACCACTTCTTTCCTACGAGCAGTACTTC. Its protein is CASSPPLLSYEQYF.

The chain links TRBV6-5 to TRBJ1-2, with 8 bases aligning to TRBD1. V shed 7 bases, J shed 8 bases, and the junction held 15 bases outside the gene matches. The CDR3 extends over 15 amino acids. From germline, CDR1 is MNHEY and CDR2 SVGAGI. The CDR3 DNA follows: TGTGCCAGCACATCCGGGGACAGGCGGGCAGGGGGCTACACCTTC. Translated: CASTSGDRRAGGYTF.

The V call is TRBV7-9, the J call TRBJ2-7; TRBD1 is a possible D gene (6 bases). Germline V lookup: CDR1 SEHNR, CDR2 FQNEAQ (reference sequence). There are 14 residues in the CDR3. Trimming left V 3 bases short and J 6 bases short, with 15 bases between. In DNA, the CDR3 is TGTGCCAGCAGCTTCAAACAGGGTGACGGCGAGCAGTACTTC. Translation gives CASSFKQGDGEQYF. Full variable domain (remainder filled in from reference TRBV7-9 and TRBJ2-7): DTGVSQNPRHKITKRGQNVTFRCDPISEHNRLYWYRQTLGQGPEFLTYFQNEAQLEKSRLLSDRFSAERPKGSFSTLEIQRTEQGDSAMYLCASSFKQGDGEQYFGPGTRLTVT.

This chain uses TRBV6-5 with TRBJ2-7; tentative D call: TRBD1 (7 bases). CDR1 is MNHEY, CDR2 SVGAGI, per germline. V lost 0 bases, J lost 1 base, and 13 bases lay in between. The CDR3 is made up of 16 amino acids. The DNA for the CDR3 is TGTGCCAGCAGTTACTCGGCGGCAGGGGGGTCCTACGAGCAGTACTTC. Its translation is CASSYSAAGGSYEQYF.

This clone was detected once. The chain joins TRBV7-9 to TRBJ2-1, with a possible D match to TRBD2 (6 bases). There are 15 residues in the CDR3. The V and J ends lost 5 bases and 8 bases respectively, with 19 bases between them. Germline values: CDR1 SEHNR, CDR2 FQNEAQ (reference sequence). CDR3 region: CASSPWGVAEDEQFF. CDR3 nucleotide sequence: TGTGCCAGCAGCCCATGGGGGGTCGCAGAGGATGAGCAGTTCTTC.

V usage is TRBV27 and J usage is TRBJ2-1, with D perhaps matching TRBD2 (5 bases). Per germline, CDR1 MNHEY and CDR2 SMNVEV (reference sequence). With 5 bases removed from V and 5 bases from J, the gap between germline ends came to 10 bases. CDR3 length equals 13 residues. The CDR3 DNA sequence: TGTGCCAGCAGTCTCCGGGATGACAATGAGCAGTTCTTC. Translating gives CASSLRDDNEQFF.

This sequence joins TRBV12-5 and TRBJ2-7; D is ambiguous. Germline V lookup: CDR1 LGHNT, CDR2 FRNRAP. V was clipped by 5 bases and J by 2 bases, with 7 bases between them. This CDR3 region has 12 residues. The CDR3 nucleotides read TGTGCTAGTGGTATCAGTGCCTACGAGCAGTACTTC. Its protein product is CASGISAYEQYF.

The rearrangement uses TRBV19 and TRBJ2-1; D is undetermined. V was clipped by 6 bases and J by 0 bases, with 15 bases between them. This CDR3 spans 16 amino acids. Germline CDR1 and CDR2: LNHDA and SQIVND (reference sequence). The CDR3 spells CASRSLGDSSYNEQFF. DNA for the CDR3: TGTGCCAGTAGGAGCCTCGGCGACTCCTCCTACAATGAGCAGTTCTTC.

The chain combines TRBV25-1 with TRBJ2-2; TRBD1 matches 7 bases. Trimming at V came to 7 bases and at J to 4 bases, leaving 9 bases not matched to a gene. Germline CDR1 reads MGHDK; CDR2 reads SYGVNS. The CDR3 extends over 15 amino acids. DNA of the CDR3: TGTGCCAGCACGCGCGACAGGGCGTCCACCGGGGAGCTGTTTTTT. This gives the protein CASTRDRASTGELFF.

This clone has a handful of counts. This chain connects TRBV28 to TRBJ1-2; 7 bases are shared with TRBD1. From germline, CDR1 is MDHEN and CDR2 SYDVKM. The trim removed 6 bases at V and 0 bases at J, leaving 7 bases unmatched. This CDR3 has 15 amino acids. For the CDR3, the DNA is TGTGCCAGCAGATCGGGACAGATTCCTAACTATGGCTACACCTTC. It specifies CASRSGQIPNYGYTF.

V usage is TRBV7-2 and J usage is TRBJ2-2; tentative D call: TRBD2 (6 bases). This CDR3 is built from 15 residues. V lost 7 bases to trimming and J lost 3 bases, with 15 bases between them. CDR1 and CDR2 from the germline V gene are SGHTA and FQGNSA. The DNA of the CDR3 is TGTGCCAGCACATACGGAGGGTGGTACACCGGGGAGCTGTTTTTT. Its protein is CASTYGGWYTGELFF.